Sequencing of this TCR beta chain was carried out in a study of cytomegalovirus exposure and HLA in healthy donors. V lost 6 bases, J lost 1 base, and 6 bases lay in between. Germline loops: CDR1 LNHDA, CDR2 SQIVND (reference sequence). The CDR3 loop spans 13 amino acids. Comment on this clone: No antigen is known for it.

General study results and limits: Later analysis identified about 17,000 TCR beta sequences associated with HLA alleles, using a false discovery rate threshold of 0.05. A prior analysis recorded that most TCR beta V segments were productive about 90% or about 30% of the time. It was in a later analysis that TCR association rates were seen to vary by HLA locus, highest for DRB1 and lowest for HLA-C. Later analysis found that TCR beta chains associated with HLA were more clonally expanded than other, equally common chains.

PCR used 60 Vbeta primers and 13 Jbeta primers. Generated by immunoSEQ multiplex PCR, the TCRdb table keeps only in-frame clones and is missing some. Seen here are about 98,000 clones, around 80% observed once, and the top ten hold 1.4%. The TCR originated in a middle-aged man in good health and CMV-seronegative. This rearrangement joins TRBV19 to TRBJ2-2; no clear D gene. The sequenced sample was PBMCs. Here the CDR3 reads CASRTQNTGELFF. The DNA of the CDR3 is TGTGCCAGTAGGACACAGAACACCGGGGAGCTGTTTTTT. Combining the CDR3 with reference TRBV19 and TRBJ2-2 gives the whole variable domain DGGITQSPKYLFRKEGQNVTLSCEQNLNHDAMYWYRQDPGQGLRLIYYSQIVNDFQKGDIAEGYSVSREKKESFPLTVTSAQKNPTAFYLCASRTQNTGELFFGEGSRLTVL.